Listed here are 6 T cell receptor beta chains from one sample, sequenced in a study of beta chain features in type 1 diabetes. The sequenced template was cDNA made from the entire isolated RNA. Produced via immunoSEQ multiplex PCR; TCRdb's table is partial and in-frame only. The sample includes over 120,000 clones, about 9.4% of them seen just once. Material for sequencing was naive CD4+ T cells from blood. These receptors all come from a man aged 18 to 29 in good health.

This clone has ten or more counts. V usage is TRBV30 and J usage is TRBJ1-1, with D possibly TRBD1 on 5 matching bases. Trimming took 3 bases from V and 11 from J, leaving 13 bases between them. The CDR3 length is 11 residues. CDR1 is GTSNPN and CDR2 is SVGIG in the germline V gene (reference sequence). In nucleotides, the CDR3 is TGTGCCTGGAGCGTGGGAGGGGACGCTTTCTTT. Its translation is CAWSVGGDAFF.

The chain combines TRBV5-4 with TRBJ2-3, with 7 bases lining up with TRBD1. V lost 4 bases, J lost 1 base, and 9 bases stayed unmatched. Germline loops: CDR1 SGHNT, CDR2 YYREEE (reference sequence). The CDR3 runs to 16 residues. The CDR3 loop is CASSPGQAYGTDTQYF. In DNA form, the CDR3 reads TGTGCCAGCAGCCCCGGACAGGCGTATGGCACAGATACGCAGTATTTT. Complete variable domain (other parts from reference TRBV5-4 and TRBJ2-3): ETGVTQSPTHLIKTRGQQVTLRCSSQSGHNTVSWYQQALGQGPQFIFQYYREEENGRGNFPPRFSGLQFPNYSSELNVNALELDDSALYLCASSPGQAYGTDTQYFGPGTRLTVL.

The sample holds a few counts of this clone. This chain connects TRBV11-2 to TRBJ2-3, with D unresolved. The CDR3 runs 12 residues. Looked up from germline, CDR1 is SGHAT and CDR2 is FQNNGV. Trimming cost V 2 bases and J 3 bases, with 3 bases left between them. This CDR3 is CASSLYTDTQYF. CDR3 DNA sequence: TGTGCCAGCAGCTTATATACAGATACGCAGTATTTT.

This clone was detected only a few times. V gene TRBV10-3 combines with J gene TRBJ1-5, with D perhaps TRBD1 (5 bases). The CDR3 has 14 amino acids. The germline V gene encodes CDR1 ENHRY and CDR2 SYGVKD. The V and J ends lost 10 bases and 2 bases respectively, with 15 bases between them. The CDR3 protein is CATGDSLGNQPQHF. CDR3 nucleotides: TGTGCCACCGGAGACAGTTTGGGCAATCAGCCCCAGCATTTT.

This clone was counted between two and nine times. The DNA of the CDR3 is TGTGCCAGCAGTTCGGACAGGGAGTATGAAGCTTTCTTT. It yields the protein CASSSDREYEAFF. V is TRBV5-5 and J is TRBJ1-1; 8 nucleotides agree with TRBD1. The germline gives CDR1 SGHKS, CDR2 YYEKEE (reference sequence). This CDR3 is built from 13 residues. Trimming at V came to 5 bases and at J to 7 bases, leaving 7 bases not matched to a gene.

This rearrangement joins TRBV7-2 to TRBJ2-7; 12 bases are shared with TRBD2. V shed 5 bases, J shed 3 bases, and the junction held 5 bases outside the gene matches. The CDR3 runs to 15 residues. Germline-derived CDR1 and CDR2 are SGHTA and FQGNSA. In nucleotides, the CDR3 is TGTGCCAGCAGCCCTACTAGCGGGGGGATCTACGAGCAGTACTTC. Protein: CASSPTSGGIYEQYF.